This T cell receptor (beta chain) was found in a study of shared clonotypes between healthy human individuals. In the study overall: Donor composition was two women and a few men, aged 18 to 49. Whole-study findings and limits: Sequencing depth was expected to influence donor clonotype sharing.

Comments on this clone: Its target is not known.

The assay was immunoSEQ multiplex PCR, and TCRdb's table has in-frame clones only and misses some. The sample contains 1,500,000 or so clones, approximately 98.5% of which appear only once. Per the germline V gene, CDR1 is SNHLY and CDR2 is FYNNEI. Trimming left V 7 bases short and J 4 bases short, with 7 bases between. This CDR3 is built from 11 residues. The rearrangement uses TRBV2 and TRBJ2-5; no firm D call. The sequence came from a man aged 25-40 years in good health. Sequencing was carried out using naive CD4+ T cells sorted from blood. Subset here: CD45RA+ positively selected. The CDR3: CASTERETQYF. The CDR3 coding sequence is TGTGCCAGCACCGAAAGAGAGACCCAGTACTTC.